This T cell receptor (beta chain) was sequenced during a study of T cell changes during pregnancy in multiple sclerosis. The CDR3 is 15 amino acids. V lost 1 base to trimming and J lost 6 bases; unmatched junction nucleotides: 6. Germline CDR1 SGHRS, CDR2 YFSETQ. Clones were sequenced by immunoSEQ multiplex PCR, and TCRdb holds only the in-frame ones, with some missing. The repertoire holds approximately 46,000 clones, with roughly nine tenths as singletons. The source was CD4+ T cells from peripheral blood mononuclear cells, collected after pregnancy. The clonotype originates from a female donor with multiple sclerosis, enrolled in a pregnancy study. The chain couples TRBV5-1 to TRBJ2-2, with 7 bases that match TRBD2. CDR3 protein: CASSLKAGAAGELFF. CDR3 nucleotides: TGCGCCAGCAGCTTGAAGGCGGGAGCGGCCGGGGAGCTGTTTTTT.